Presented here are 14 T cell receptor beta chains from one specimen sequenced in a study of T-cell memory formation after mild COVID-19. TCRdb analysed the 5' RACE reads with MiXCR anew, one entry per CDR3 protein. This table holds roughly 400,000 distinct CDR3 sequences, approximately 18% found once. The sample consisted of PBMCs or a T cell subset sorted from them (not recorded which). The receptors come from a man in his late teens or twenties who had mild COVID-19 (a few samples of this study predate the infection). Cell type and time point are not known.

This clonotype showed up many times. V gene TRBV7-2 combines with J gene TRBJ1-2, with TRBD1 as a possible D gene (6 bases). V was cut by 0 bases and J by 4 bases, with 15 bases left in between. This CDR3 spans 16 amino acids. Germline values: CDR1 SGHTA, CDR2 FQGNSA. The CDR3 sequence: CASSLAYGTSPYGYTF. CDR3 nucleotides: TGTGCCAGCAGCTTAGCATACGGGACAAGTCCCTATGGCTACACCTTC.

This clonotype has only a few counts. The J gene is TRBJ2-1, the V gene TRBV5-1; 11 nucleotides align to TRBD2. The germline V gene has CDR1 SGHRS and CDR2 YFSETQ. The CDR3 contains 16 residues. Trimming removed 1 base from V and 7 bases from J; junction bases left unmatched: 7. Here the CDR3 DNA reads TGCGCCAGCAGCTTGTCCCTAGCGGGGGGTGCGAATGAGCAGTTCTTC. This encodes CASSLSLAGGANEQFF.

This clonotype was found a few times. The rearrangement uses TRBV6-5 and TRBJ2-7, with 7 bases that match TRBD1. V shed 2 bases and J 8 bases; nucleotides not matched to a gene: 9. The CDR3 sequence is 14 residues long. CDR1 MNHEY and CDR2 SVGAGI come from the germline V gene. The CDR3 coding sequence is TGTGCCAGCAGTTACCAGACAGGGAATGGACAGCAGTACTTC. It is translated as CASSYQTGNGQQYF.

This sequence joins TRBV27 and TRBJ2-7; D is possibly TRBD1 or TRBD2 (6 bases each). The germline gives CDR1 MNHEY, CDR2 SMNVEV (reference sequence). The length of the CDR3 is 15 residues. V shed 2 bases and J shed 3 bases, with 14 bases lying between them. CDR3 region: CASSLGRGPYYEQYV. Written as DNA, the CDR3 is TGTGCCAGCAGTTTAGGTCGGGGGCCCTACTACGAGCAGTACGTC.

The gene calls are TRBV28 and TRBJ1-1; weak D call: TRBD1 (5 bases). V was cut by 6 bases and J by 0 bases, with 14 bases left in between. This CDR3 is 15 amino acids long. Germline CDR1 and CDR2: MDHEN and SYDVKM. CDR3 sequence: CASSTTWGMNTEAFF. CDR3 nucleotides: TGTGCCAGCAGCACCACGTGGGGCATGAACACTGAAGCTTTCTTT.

A few counts support this clonotype. V gene TRBV9 combines with J gene TRBJ2-3; the match to TRBD2 covers 8 bases. The CDR3 contains 15 residues. The junction had 9 bases not matched to a gene; V was cut back by 4 bases and J by 5 bases. Germline assignment: CDR1 SGDLS and CDR2 YYNGEE. The CDR3 bases are TGTGCCAGCAGCCGGACCGGGGGGGCCCAAGATACGCAGTATTTT. Protein sequence: CASSRTGGAQDTQYF.

In this sample, this clonotype turned up a few times. This chain connects TRBV7-2 to TRBJ1-1; D ambiguous. The V gene's germline CDR1 is SGHTA and CDR2 FQGNSA. Trimming removed 0 bases at V and 0 bases at J, with 14 bases between. CDR3 length: 17 amino acids. The CDR3 spells CASSLADYGIMNTEAFF. CDR3 nucleotide sequence: TGTGCCAGCAGCTTAGCGGATTATGGGATTATGAACACTGAAGCTTTCTTT.

The CDR3 here is CAISETPGGGMNTEAFF. The CDR3 bases are TGTGCCATCAGTGAGACCCCAGGGGGCGGAATGAACACTGAAGCTTTCTTT. J is TRBJ1-1 and V is TRBV10-3; 8 nucleotides agree with TRBD1. This CDR3 spans 17 amino acids. Germline V CDR1 and CDR2: ENHRY, SYGVKD. V shed 2 bases and J 0 bases; nucleotides not matched to a gene: 8.

This clonotype was picked up a small number of times. This chain uses TRBV20-1 with TRBJ1-2; maybe TRBD1 (5 bases). The CDR3 is 13 amino acids. Germline assignment: CDR1 DFQATT and CDR2 SNEGSKA (reference sequence). V lost 1 base to trimming and J lost 8 bases, with 14 bases between them. In DNA form, the CDR3 reads TGCAGTGCTAGAGCAGGGTCAGTGGAAGGCTACACCTTC. This encodes CSARAGSVEGYTF.

This clonotype was counted between two and nine times. The rearrangement links TRBV7-2 to TRBJ2-3; tentative D call: TRBD2 (7 bases). V was clipped by 8 bases and J by 4 bases, with 16 bases between them. CDR1 is SGHTA, CDR2 FQGNSA, per germline. The CDR3 contains 14 residues. Here the CDR3 DNA reads TGTGCCAGCTCGAGGGGGGGCCCGGCAGATACGCAGTATTTT. This translates into CASSRGGPADTQYF.

This clonotype was seen only a few times. The rearrangement uses TRBV7-9 and TRBJ2-3; TRBD1 is a possible D gene (6 bases). The V gene lost 8 bases and the J gene lost 1 base, with 16 bases spanning the gap. The CDR3 consists of 15 residues. CDR1 is SEHNR and CDR2 is FQNEAQ in the germline V gene (reference sequence). The CDR3 region has the DNA TGTGCCAGCCATCCGACGGCAGGGGGCACAGATACGCAGTATTTT. It codes for CASHPTAGGTDTQYF.

The rearrangement uses TRBV11-2 and TRBJ1-1, with a possible D match to TRBD1 (5 bases). CDR1 SGHAT and CDR2 FQNNGV come from the germline V gene. The ends were cut back, 2 bases at V and 0 bases at J, with 19 bases in the middle. CDR3 length: 18 residues. CDR3 loop: CASSLRRMGERVNTEAFF. The CDR3, as DNA: TGTGCCAGCAGCTTACGTCGAATGGGGGAACGGGTGAACACTGAAGCTTTCTTT.

This clonotype was picked up a small number of times. V gene TRBV21-1 combines with J gene TRBJ2-7; the table calls TRBD2, which could not be checked here. TRBV21-1 represents a pseudogene. The CDR3 has 17 residues. The CDR3 DNA reads TGTGCCAGCAGCCCGTACCCTCCAGGAAGAGGATCCTACGAGCAGTACGTC. This translates into CASSPYPPGRGSYEQYV.

The chain couples TRBV5-1 to TRBJ2-3; 8 positions match TRBD1. The CDR3 extends over 14 amino acids. The V and J ends lost 4 bases and 7 bases, in that order; junction bases with no gene match: 8. Germline CDR1 is SGHRS and CDR2 is YFSETQ. CDR3 in amino acids: CASSPGQEGNTQYF. For the CDR3, the DNA is TGCGCCAGCAGCCCGGGACAGGAAGGTAATACGCAGTATTTT.